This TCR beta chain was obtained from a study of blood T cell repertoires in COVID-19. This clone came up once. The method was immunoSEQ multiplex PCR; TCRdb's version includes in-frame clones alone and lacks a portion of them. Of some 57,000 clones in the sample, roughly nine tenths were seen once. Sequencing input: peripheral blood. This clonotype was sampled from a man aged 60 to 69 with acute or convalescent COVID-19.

This CDR3 is CASSLNRVSAFF. The CDR3, as DNA: TGTGCCAGCAGCTTGAACAGGGTATCAGCTTTCTTT. The rearrangement joins TRBV7-9 to TRBJ1-1; tentatively, D is TRBD1 (6 bases). Germline V gene lookup returns CDR1 SEHNR and CDR2 FQNEAQ (reference sequence). The CDR3 consists of 12 residues. V gave up 3 bases and J gave up 10 bases, with 12 bases separating them.